The clone carrying this T cell receptor beta chain was observed a few times. The antigen remains unidentified. This sample is part of a study of T-cell memory formation after mild COVID-19. Study-wide background: Clusters of TCRs were largely donor specific. Study-level points and caveats: Mainly CM and EM harbored the contracting CD4+ clones; mainly EMRA harbored the CD8+ ones. Pre-infection memory carried some responding clones, suggesting that cross-reactive memory joined. A second wave expanding day 15 to 37 was CD4+-biased; contracting clones were balanced.

In TCRdb, the 5' RACE reads were re-called with MiXCR into one record per CDR3 protein. The data show 300,000 to 400,000 distinct CDR3 sequences, roughly an eighth seen once. Trimming cost V 6 bases and J 6 bases; bases outside gene matches: 9. Germline-derived CDR1 and CDR2 are SGHTA and FQGNSA. CDR3 length: 15 residues. The sequenced sample was PBMCs or a T cell subset sorted from them (not recorded which). This chain joins TRBV7-2 and TRBJ1-5, with 9 bases aligning to TRBD1. The receptor was derived from a man aged 18 to 29 who had mild COVID-19 (a few samples of this study predate the infection). Cell type and time point are not known. Here the CDR3 reads CASRETGGISQPQHF. The CDR3 nucleotides read TGTGCCAGCAGAGAAACAGGGGGCATCAGTCAGCCCCAGCATTTT. Full variable domain (rest looked up from reference TRBV7-2 and TRBJ1-5): GAGVSQSPSNKVTEKGKDVELRCDPISGHTALYWYRQSLGQGLEFLIYFQGNSAPDKSGLPSDRFSAERTGGSVSTLTIQRTQQEDSAVYLCASRETGGISQPQHFGDGTRLSIL.